The 17 T cell receptor beta chains below all came from one sample that was sequenced in a study of blood T cell repertoires in COVID-19. Profiling relied on immunoSEQ multiplex PCR, and the TCRdb table lists in-frame clones only, not all of them. The sample carries about 62,000 clones, around 87% recorded once. What was sequenced was peripheral blood. These receptors all stem from a man between 70 and 80 years old with acute or convalescent COVID-19.

The chain links TRBV19 to TRBJ2-5; 11 bases fit TRBD2. Looked up from germline, CDR1 is LNHDA and CDR2 is SQIVND (reference sequence). The ends lost 1 base at V and 3 bases at J; junction bases unmatched: 4. The CDR3 totals 16 residues. The CDR3 loop is CASSIGAGLAEETQYF. In DNA, the CDR3 is TGTGCCAGTAGTATAGGTGCGGGACTAGCGGAAGAGACCCAGTACTTC. The complete variable domain, with remaining parts taken from reference TRBV19 and TRBJ2-5, reads DGGITQSPKYLFRKEGQNVTLSCEQNLNHDAMYWYRQDPGQGLRLIYYSQIVNDFQKGDIAEGYSVSREKKESFPLTVTSAQKNPTAFYLCASSIGAGLAEETQYFGPGTRLLVL.

The chain couples TRBV7-3 to TRBJ2-2; possibly TRBD1 for D (6 bases). Trimming removed 5 bases at V and 4 bases at J, with 11 bases between. The length of the CDR3 is 14 residues. Germline CDR1 and CDR2: SGHTA and FQGTGA. The CDR3 loop reads CASSVQGTTGELFF. The CDR3 DNA follows: TGTGCCAGCAGCGTACAGGGTACCACCGGGGAGCTGTTTTTT.

The rearrangement links TRBV5-6 to TRBJ1-2; D is unresolved. The germline V gene has CDR1 SGHDT and CDR2 YYEEEE. There are 15 residues in the CDR3. With 7 bases removed from V and 2 bases from J, the gap between germline ends came to 18 bases. For the CDR3, the DNA is TGTGCCAGCGGATGGGTCGGGAGGATGAACTATGGCTACACCTTC. Encoded protein: CASGWVGRMNYGYTF.

The chain carries TRBV19 and TRBJ1-1; a weak D match, TRBD1 (6 bases). Trimming pared 4 bases from V and 4 bases from J, leaving 16 bases between. The CDR3 has 15 amino acids. Germline assignment: CDR1 LNHDA and CDR2 SQIVND (reference sequence). CDR3 DNA: TGTGCCAGTAGTAAACCCCGGACAGTATCCACTGAAGCTTTCTTT. It codes for CASSKPRTVSTEAFF. The entire variable domain, with the rest obtained from reference TRBV19 and TRBJ1-1, is as follows: DGGITQSPKYLFRKEGQNVTLSCEQNLNHDAMYWYRQDPGQGLRLIYYSQIVNDFQKGDIAEGYSVSREKKESFPLTVTSAQKNPTAFYLCASSKPRTVSTEAFFGQGTRLTVV.

The V and J genes are TRBV6-6 and TRBJ2-7; 9 nucleotides align to TRBD1. J was trimmed by 4 bases and V by 5 bases; bases with no gene match: 6. The CDR3 has 14 residues. Germline V gene sequence: CDR1 MNHNY, CDR2 SVGAGI (reference sequence). Here the CDR3 reads CASSSTGGPYEQYF. DNA of the CDR3: TGTGCCAGCAGTAGTACAGGGGGCCCTTACGAGCAGTACTTC.

This clone was detected once. V usage is TRBV29-1 and J usage is TRBJ1-2; 9 nucleotides agree with TRBD1. Germline loops: CDR1 SQVTM, CDR2 ANQGSEA. Unmatched junction bases numbered 2, after V lost 6 bases and J lost 3 bases. This CDR3 has 12 residues. The CDR3 loop is CSVGQGDYGYTF. The CDR3 coding sequence is TGCAGCGTGGGACAGGGCGACTATGGCTACACCTTC.

This clone has more than one count but fewer than ten. J is TRBJ1-5 and V is TRBV4-1, with D perhaps TRBD1 (6 bases). V was shortened by 1 base and J by 5 bases, with 15 bases between the two germline ends. The germline CDR1 and CDR2 sequences are MGHRA and YSYEKL. This CDR3 is 16 amino acids long. CDR3 amino acids: CASSQAGTRNDQPQHF. For the CDR3, the DNA is TGCGCCAGCAGCCAAGCCGGGACACGGAACGATCAGCCCCAGCATTTT.

The chain has TRBV11-2 and TRBJ2-3, with TRBD2 matching over 14 bases. Germline trimming cut 6 bases from V and 7 bases from J; bases unmatched to any gene: 9. Germline V gene sequence: CDR1 SGHAT, CDR2 FQNNGV. This CDR3 is built from 16 residues. DNA of the CDR3: TGTGCCAGCAGTCGCTCCGGGACTAGCGGGAGCTATACGCAGTATTTT. It translates to CASSRSGTSGSYTQYF.

This rearrangement joins TRBV6-6 to TRBJ2-5; D is undetermined. The ends were cut back, 4 bases at V and 4 bases at J, with 13 bases in the middle. The CDR3 is 14 amino acids. The germline V gene has CDR1 MNHNY and CDR2 SVGAGI (reference sequence). The chain's CDR3 is CASSFTVRPETQYF. CDR3 nucleotide sequence: TGTGCCAGCAGTTTCACGGTGCGCCCAGAGACCCAGTACTTC.

The chain combines TRBV28 with TRBJ1-5, with a tentative D call TRBD1 (6 bases). In germline, CDR1 is MDHEN, CDR2 SYDVKM. The CDR3 is 14 amino acids. V lost 6 bases and J lost 7, with 16 bases in between. The CDR3 nucleotides read TGTGCCAGCAGCACGCCAGGGGATTGGCAGCCCCAGCATTTT. Amino acid sequence: CASSTPGDWQPQHF.

The sample holds a few counts of this clone. This chain uses TRBV24-1 with TRBJ2-7; 8 nucleotides agree with TRBD1. After removal of 2 bases from V and 5 bases from J, the junction contained 7 bases not matched to a gene. CDR1 and CDR2 from the germline V gene are KGHDR and SFDVKD. The CDR3 sequence is 15 residues long. CDR3 residues: CATSDYRQGYDEQYF. The DNA for the CDR3 is TGTGCCACCAGTGATTATCGACAGGGGTATGACGAGCAGTACTTC.

V gene TRBV2 combines with J gene TRBJ1-5; 7 nucleotides agree with TRBD1. Germline CDR1 SNHLY, CDR2 FYNNEI. V gave up 8 bases and J gave up 7 bases; unmatched junction bases: 8. The CDR3 covers 13 residues. The CDR3: CASETGLGQPQHF. The CDR3 nucleotides are TGTGCCAGCGAGACAGGGTTGGGACAGCCCCAGCATTTT. Variable domain in full (rest from reference TRBV2 and TRBJ1-5): EPEVTQTPSHQVTQMGQEVILRCVPISNHLYFYWYRQILGQKVEFLVSFYNNEISEKSEIFDDQFSVERPDGSNFTLKIRSTKLEDSAMYFCASETGLGQPQHFGDGTRLSIL.

The rearrangement joins TRBV6-1 to TRBJ1-4; no clear D gene. V dropped 2 bases and J dropped 5 bases, with 9 bases sitting between them. CDR3 length equals 14 residues. From germline, CDR1 is MNHNS and CDR2 SASEGT. As DNA, the CDR3 is TGTGCCAGCAGTGAAAGTTGGAGAAATGAAAAACTGTTTTTT. Translating gives CASSESWRNEKLFF.

The rearrangement links TRBV2 to TRBJ2-1; D may be TRBD2 (6 bases). CDR1 SNHLY and CDR2 FYNNEI come from the germline V gene. V gave up 6 bases and J gave up 7 bases, with 10 bases separating them. The CDR3 contains 12 residues. This CDR3 is CASSYSGNEQFF. The CDR3 DNA sequence: TGTGCCAGCAGCTATAGCGGTAATGAGCAGTTCTTC.

The chain recombines TRBV11-3 with TRBJ2-7; 7 bases are shared with TRBD1. Germline CDR1 SGHNT, CDR2 YENEEA. The trim removed 5 bases at V and 5 bases at J, leaving 6 bases unmatched. The CDR3 extends over 13 amino acids. The CDR3 is CASSPRDSNEQYF. The CDR3 DNA reads as TGTGCCAGCAGCCCCCGGGACAGCAACGAGCAGTACTTC.

This clone was seen a handful of times. This chain connects TRBV18 to TRBJ2-5; TRBD2 is a possible D gene (6 bases). The CDR3 length is 16 residues. Trimming took off 0 bases at V and 4 bases at J, with 15 bases between the two ends. Per the germline V gene, CDR1 is KGHSH and CDR2 is LQKENI. The CDR3 DNA reads TGTGCCAGCTCACCACCCTCTAGCGCTGGAGGAGAGACCCAGTACTTC. Translation gives CASSPPSSAGGETQYF.

The V gene is TRBV28, the J gene TRBJ1-4; unclear D gene. This CDR3 has 14 amino acids. The germline V gene has CDR1 MDHEN and CDR2 SYDVKM. V was cut by 4 bases and J by 8 bases, with 14 bases left in between. As DNA, the CDR3 is TGTGCCAGCAGTTCAGGTGGGCGGGAGGAAAAACTGTTTTTT. Translated: CASSSGGREEKLFF. The whole variable domain, remainder taken from reference TRBV28 and TRBJ1-4, is DVKVTQSSRYLVKRTGEKVFLECVQDMDHENMFWYRQDPGLGLRLIYFSYDVKMKEKGDIPEGYSVSREKKERFSLILESASTNQTSMYLCASSSGGREEKLFFGSGTQLSVL.